Shown below are 13 T cell receptor beta chains from a single sample sequenced in a study of regulatory T cells in long-lasting Graves disease. Arm-PCR of CDR3 regions and iRepertoire HTBI primers were used to build TCR beta libraries. TCRdb re-called the multiplex PCR reads with MiXCR, one entry per CDR3 protein. The sample contains hundreds of thousands of distinct CDR3 sequences, 16% of which appear only once. Time point denoted: newly diagnosed GD, antithyroid drugs for less than 3 months. PBMC-derived RNA was used for the TCR library. The sample was also reused in another study, on T cells in Graves' hyperthyroidism and ophthalmopathy.

The specimen was peripheral blood mononuclear cells (PBMCs), collected at new diagnosis, from a patient treated with antithyroid drugs. These receptors were collected from a man in his forties with Graves disease.

This clonotype occurred many times. The V and J genes are TRBV28 and TRBJ1-5, with D hard to call. Trimming took 5 bases from V and 3 from J, leaving 11 bases between them. The CDR3 has 14 amino acids. Germline lookup yields CDR1 MDHEN and CDR2 SYDVKM. In nucleotides, the CDR3 is TGTGCCAGCAGTAGGCCCGAGACCAATCAGCCCCAGCATTTT. It specifies CASSRPETNQPQHF.

The rearrangement joins TRBV18 to TRBJ2-5, with TRBD2 identical over 8 bases. Trimming cost V 0 bases and J 1 base; bases outside gene matches: 7. The CDR3 spans 17 residues. The germline CDR1 and CDR2 sequences are KGHSH and LQKENI. CDR3 in amino acids: CASSPPQFGRAQETQYF. For the CDR3, the DNA is TGTGCCAGCTCACCACCGCAGTTCGGGAGGGCCCAAGAGACCCAGTACTTC.

This rearrangement joins TRBV5-1 to TRBJ2-7, with D possibly TRBD1 on 5 matching bases. The CDR3 is 13 amino acids. The germline V gene encodes CDR1 SGHRS and CDR2 YFSETQ. Trimming took off 0 bases at V and 3 bases at J, with 7 bases between the two ends. The chain's CDR3 is CASSLVQGYEQYF. The CDR3 DNA reads as TGCGCCAGCAGCTTGGTTCAGGGCTACGAGCAGTACTTC. Looking up the rest from reference TRBV5-1 and TRBJ2-7 gives the full variable domain: KAGVTQTPRYLIKTRGQQVTLSCSPISGHRSVSWYQQTPGQGLQFLFEYFSETQRNKGNFPGRFSGRQFSNSRSEMNVSTLELGDSALYLCASSLVQGYEQYFGPGTRLTVT.

With regard to this clonotype: The junction departs from the called germline gene at one end, perhaps through a read error. The chain employs TRBV6-1 and TRBJ2-2; weak D call: TRBD1 (6 bases). The germline CDR1 and CDR2 sequences are MNHNS and SASEGT. The CDR3 sequence is 13 residues long. The CDR3 region is CVSRNRDTGELFF. In DNA form, the CDR3 reads TGTGTCAGCAGAAACAGGGACACCGGGGAGCTGTTTTTT.

This clonotype was observed at least ten times. The CDR3 region is CASSPLASGQFF. DNA for the CDR3: TGTGCCAGCAGCCCGTTGGCTTCTGGGCAGTTCTTC. The rearrangement links TRBV28 to TRBJ2-1; D is unresolved. The V end lost 6 bases, the J end lost 12 bases, and 15 bases lay between the germline ends. The CDR3 length is 12 residues. The germline CDR1 and CDR2 sequences are MDHEN and SYDVKM.

This clonotype was counted many times. The chain joins TRBV28 to TRBJ2-7; 12 positions match TRBD2. The CDR3 runs to 17 residues. CDR1 MDHEN and CDR2 SYDVKM come from the germline V gene. V shed 5 bases and J 0 bases; nucleotides not matched to a gene: 8. The CDR3 region is CASSIPGLAGASYEQYF. CDR3 in DNA: TGTGCCAGCAGTATCCCGGGACTAGCGGGCGCCTCCTACGAGCAGTACTTC.

Many counts were recorded for this clonotype. The gene calls are TRBV7-2 and TRBJ2-3; TRBD2 matches 8 bases. The CDR3 loop spans 17 amino acids. V lost 5 bases to trimming and J lost 2 bases; unmatched junction nucleotides: 12. The germline CDR1 and CDR2 sequences are SGHTA and FQGNSA. CDR3 nucleotides: TGTGCCAGCAGCCATCGAGCTGGCGGGGGGAACACAGATACGCAGTATTTT. Protein: CASSHRAGGGNTDTQYF.

A few counts support this clonotype. The chain has TRBV11-2 and TRBJ1-6, with 11 bases lining up with TRBD1. The J segment lost 6 bases and the V segment lost 1 base, leaving 2 bases of the junction unmatched. The CDR3 is 16 amino acids. The germline gives CDR1 SGHAT, CDR2 FQNNGV. In nucleotides, the CDR3 is TGTGCCAGCAGCTTAGGTGGACAGGGGGCTAATTCACCCCTCCACTTT. It yields the protein CASSLGGQGANSPLHF.

Comment on this clonotype: A far larger clone is off by one base, so a read error is likely. The J gene is TRBJ2-7, the V gene TRBV11-2; 10 bases match TRBD2. The DNA matches TRBJ2-3 better at its end, which makes the J call doubtful. The length of the CDR3 is 14 residues. CDR1 and CDR2 from the germline V gene are SGHAT and FQNNGV. The CDR3 reads CASSLAGASGTQYF. CDR3 nucleotides: TGTGCCAGCAGTCTAGCGGGGGCCTCAGGTACGCAGTATTTT.

The chain links TRBV5-1 to TRBJ2-7; D is possibly TRBD1 (5 bases). The CDR3 has 15 amino acids. V was shortened by 0 bases and J by 0 bases, with 10 bases between the two germline ends. Germline V gene data show CDR1 as SGHRS and CDR2 as YFSETQ. Here the CDR3 reads CASSLARASSYEQYF. The CDR3 DNA reads TGCGCCAGCAGCTTGGCCAGGGCCAGCTCCTACGAGCAGTACTTC. The whole variable domain, remainder taken from reference TRBV5-1 and TRBJ2-7, is KAGVTQTPRYLIKTRGQQVTLSCSPISGHRSVSWYQQTPGQGLQFLFEYFSETQRNKGNFPGRFSGRQFSNSRSEMNVSTLELGDSALYLCASSLARASSYEQYFGPGTRLTVT.

As concerns this clonotype: A much larger clone differs from this one at a single base, so this may be a read error. The rearrangement uses TRBV9 and TRBJ1-2, with 8 nucleotides matching TRBD1. This CDR3 comprises 15 residues. The germline gives CDR1 SGDLS, CDR2 YYNGEE. CDR3 sequence: CVSSVAGGSYYGYTF. For the CDR3, the DNA is TGTGTCAGCAGCGTCGCAGGGGGCTCCTACTATGGCTACACCTTC.

The J gene is TRBJ1-1, the V gene TRBV3-2; the table calls TRBD1, which could not be checked here. TRBV3-2 is deemed a pseudogene. The CDR3 covers 14 residues. This chain's CDR3 is CASSHPRGNTEAFF. The CDR3 DNA sequence: TGTGCCAGCAGCCACCCCCGGGGGAACACTGAAGCTTTCTTT.

There are many counts of this clonotype. Its ends do not fully match the called genes, so a read error is possible. DNA of the CDR3: TGCGCCAGCAGCTTGAAACAGCTCACAGATACGCAGTATTTT. Residues: CASSLKQLTDTQYF. The V and J genes are TRBV5-4 and TRBJ2-3; the D is unclear. Germline loops: CDR1 SGHNT, CDR2 YYREEE (reference sequence). The CDR3 is 14 residues long.